This T cell receptor (beta chain) derives from a study of early T cells in non-severe SARS-CoV-2 infection. This clonotype was observed a few times. TCRdb re-called the 5' RACE reads through MiXCR, storing one row per CDR3 protein. Here the sample spans about 85,000 distinct CDR3 sequences, 13% to 15% being singletons. This CDR3 has 17 amino acids. Germline values: CDR1 MNHEY, CDR2 SVGAGI. V lost 6 bases and J 0 bases, leaving 18 bases between the germline ends. The sequenced sample was whole blood. The source is an adult who was a healthcare worker with PCR-confirmed SARS-CoV-2 infection or an uninfected control (not recorded which). V gene TRBV6-5 combines with J gene TRBJ2-1; D is unclear. The CDR3 reads CASSFLPPSLSYNEQFF. The CDR3 DNA reads as TGTGCCAGCAGCTTCCTCCCCCCATCCCTCTCCTACAATGAGCAGTTCTTC.